A single sample gave rise to the 28 T cell receptor beta chains below, sequenced in a study of blood T cells in healthy people across ages. The second PCR ran roughly 6 to 11 cycles with a sample-barcoded 5' primer and J-beta primers. TCRdb reanalysed the 5' RACE reads using MiXCR and keeps one entry per CDR3 protein. Among a few hundred thousand distinct CDR3 sequences, about 49% were seen once, and the ten largest hold about 54%. Sequences were obtained from blood. The receptors come from a man aged 55-75 years in good health.

The chain uses TRBV5-4 and TRBJ1-1, with TRBD1 as a possible D gene (5 bases). This CDR3 comprises 17 residues. With 2 bases removed from V and 1 base from J, the gap between germline ends came to 18 bases. Germline assignment: CDR1 SGHNT and CDR2 YYREEE (reference sequence). CDR3 sequence: CASSFNAGPTTNTEAFF. CDR3 DNA: TGTGCCAGCAGCTTCAACGCGGGGCCGACTACGAACACTGAAGCTTTCTTT. The entire variable domain, with the rest obtained from reference TRBV5-4 and TRBJ1-1, is as follows: ETGVTQSPTHLIKTRGQQVTLRCSSQSGHNTVSWYQQALGQGPQFIFQYYREEENGRGNFPPRFSGLQFPNYSSELNVNALELDDSALYLCASSFNAGPTTNTEAFFGQGTRLTVV.

The genes are TRBV5-1 and TRBJ2-3; 13 nucleotides align to TRBD2. Trimming at V came to 0 bases and at J to 1 base, leaving 5 bases not matched to a gene. There are 18 residues in the CDR3. Germline V gene data show CDR1 as SGHRS and CDR2 as YFSETQ. The CDR3 loop is CASSLELAGGPGTDTQYF. The CDR3, as DNA: TGCGCCAGCAGCTTGGAACTAGCGGGGGGGCCGGGCACAGATACGCAGTATTTT. The full variable domain, completed using reference TRBV5-1 and TRBJ2-3, is KAGVTQTPRYLIKTRGQQVTLSCSPISGHRSVSWYQQTPGQGLQFLFEYFSETQRNKGNFPGRFSGRQFSNSRSEMNVSTLELGDSALYLCASSLELAGGPGTDTQYFGPGTRLTVL.

This clonotype has a handful of counts. The rearrangement uses TRBV4-3 and TRBJ2-1, with 7 bases fitting TRBD2. V was pared by 3 bases and J by 8 bases, with 7 bases of the junction left unmatched. The CDR3 is made up of 14 amino acids. Per the germline V gene, CDR1 is LGHNA and CDR2 is YSLEER. In nucleotides, the CDR3 is TGCGCCAGCAGCCACGGCGGGAGAGGCGATGAGCAGTTCTTC. Encoded protein: CASSHGGRGDEQFF.

J is TRBJ2-1 and V is TRBV9; 9 positions agree with TRBD2. The germline V gene encodes CDR1 SGDLS and CDR2 YYNGEE. J was trimmed by 6 bases and V by 4 bases; bases with no gene match: 11. This CDR3 region has 16 residues. The CDR3 loop is CASSPNSLTSGNEQFF. The CDR3 DNA reads as TGTGCCAGCAGCCCCAATTCCCTGACTAGCGGCAATGAGCAGTTCTTC.

The table lists this clonotype with a few counts. A much larger clone differs by one base, so this may be a read error. The chain employs TRBV6-5 and TRBJ2-1; 9 bases agree with TRBD1. TRBJ2-7 matches the DNA end more closely, so the J call is doubtful. The CDR3 has 14 amino acids. Germline V gene data show CDR1 as MNHEY and CDR2 as SVGAGI. CDR3 loop: CASSPGQGYNEQYF. For the CDR3, the DNA is TGTGCCAGCAGCCCGGGACAGGGATACAATGAGCAGTACTTC.

The rearrangement uses TRBV7-3 and TRBJ2-5; no clear D gene. The CDR3 loop spans 13 amino acids. Trimming left V 5 bases short and J 5 bases short, with 12 bases between. The germline gives CDR1 SGHTA, CDR2 FQGTGA. The CDR3 nucleotides read TGTGCCAGCAGCCCGGCCCCGGGTGAGACCCAGTACTTC. Encoded protein: CASSPAPGETQYF.

This clonotype was detected ten times or more. This chain joins TRBV11-2 and TRBJ2-4; TRBD2 matches at 8 bases. V shed 7 bases, J shed 1 base, and the junction held 12 bases outside the gene matches. There are 17 residues in the CDR3. Germline V gene data show CDR1 as SGHAT and CDR2 as FQNNGV. The CDR3 loop reads CASTRRGAGRAKNIQYF. CDR3 nucleotides: TGTGCCAGCACCAGGCGGGGGGCAGGGAGGGCCAAAAACATTCAGTACTTC.

The sample holds a few counts of this clonotype. The chain recombines TRBV4-2 with TRBJ2-7; TRBD2 is a possible D gene (5 bases). Germline V gene lookup returns CDR1 LGHNA and CDR2 YNFKEQ. V was shortened by 0 bases and J by 2 bases, with 17 bases between the two germline ends. This CDR3 is 17 amino acids long. The CDR3 region is CASSQDQGGLDPYEQYF. CDR3 sequence (DNA): TGTGCCAGCAGCCAAGATCAAGGCGGGTTAGACCCCTACGAGCAGTACTTC.

The rearrangement links TRBV2 to TRBJ2-5; possible D gene TRBD2, 5 bases. Gene TRBJ2-7 matches the end of the DNA better, so the J call may be wrong. Germline V gene sequence: CDR1 SNHLY, CDR2 FYNNEI. CDR3 length: 12 amino acids. The CDR3 DNA reads TGTGCCAGCAGTGCCGATCGGGGCGAGCAGTACTTC. Translation gives CASSADRGEQYF.

This clonotype appeared a few times. DNA of the CDR3: TGCGCCAGCAGCTTGGAGGCTAGCGGGACTATCACAGATACGCAGTATTTT. It specifies CASSLEASGTITDTQYF. This chain joins TRBV5-1 and TRBJ2-3, with TRBD2 identical over 9 bases. J was trimmed by 2 bases and V by 0 bases; bases with no gene match: 7. The CDR3 covers 17 residues. From germline, CDR1 is SGHRS and CDR2 YFSETQ.

The sample holds one count of this clonotype. The gene calls are TRBV5-1 and TRBJ2-7; no clear D. CDR3 length: 14 residues. Trimming pared 0 bases from V and 3 bases from J, leaving 10 bases between. Germline CDR1 and CDR2: SGHRS and YFSETQ. CDR3 nucleotide sequence: TGCGCCAGCAGCTTGGGACGAAGGTTCTACGAGCAGTACTTC. This gives the protein CASSLGRRFYEQYF. Full variable domain (outside the CDR3, taken from reference TRBV5-1 and TRBJ2-7): KAGVTQTPRYLIKTRGQQVTLSCSPISGHRSVSWYQQTPGQGLQFLFEYFSETQRNKGNFPGRFSGRQFSNSRSEMNVSTLELGDSALYLCASSLGRRFYEQYFGPGTRLTVT.

The CDR3 protein is CASSSAGTVQETQYF. As DNA, the CDR3 is TGTGCCAGCAGCTCAGCGGGGACAGTACAAGAGACCCAGTACTTC. This rearrangement joins TRBV7-2 to TRBJ2-5; D possibly uses TRBD1 or TRBD2 (7 bases each). CDR3 length: 15 residues. V was cut by 4 bases and J by 2 bases, with 14 bases left in between. Germline CDR1 reads SGHTA; CDR2 reads FQGNSA.

This CDR3 reads CATSSPSRDEQYF. The DNA of the CDR3 is TGTGCCACCAGCAGTCCCTCCCGGGACGAGCAGTACTTC. The chain links TRBV15 to TRBJ2-7, with D hard to call. With 3 bases removed from V and 5 bases from J, the gap between germline ends came to 11 bases. Germline V lookup: CDR1 LNHNV, CDR2 YYDKDF (reference sequence). The CDR3 contains 13 residues.

V usage is TRBV30 and J usage is TRBJ1-1; no clear D. CDR1 GTSNPN and CDR2 SVGIG come from the germline V gene (reference sequence). The CDR3 has 11 residues. The ends were cut back, 1 base at V and 8 bases at J, with 8 bases in the middle. The chain's CDR3 is CAWSDPGEAFF. The CDR3, as DNA: TGTGCCTGGAGTGACCCGGGGGAAGCTTTCTTT.

This clonotype was picked up a small number of times. The chain is built from TRBV25-1 and TRBJ2-5; tentatively, D is TRBD1 (5 bases). Germline V lookup: CDR1 MGHDK, CDR2 SYGVNS. Trimming stripped 2 bases from V and 4 bases from J, with 14 bases between. CDR3 length: 15 residues. The CDR3 sequence is CASSERLIQGETQYF. The CDR3 DNA reads as TGTGCCAGCAGTGAACGGCTAATTCAGGGAGAGACCCAGTACTTC.

This clonotype has at least ten counts. The chain joins TRBV7-8 to TRBJ1-2; 7 bases line up with TRBD1. CDR3 size: 12 residues. Germline CDR1 and CDR2: SGHVS and FQNEAQ. The ends lost 4 bases at V and 8 bases at J; junction bases unmatched: 4. The CDR3 DNA follows: TGTGCCAGCAGCTCCACAGGGGTCGGCTACACCTTC. Protein: CASSSTGVGYTF.

This clonotype was detected only a few times. This chain connects TRBV4-1 to TRBJ2-2, with D unclear. Trimming pared 5 bases from V and 3 bases from J, leaving 4 bases between. The CDR3 length is 12 residues. CDR1 MGHRA and CDR2 YSYEKL come from the germline V gene. CDR3 coding DNA: TGCGCCAGCAGCGCGTACACCGGGGAGCTGTTTTTT. Translated: CASSAYTGELFF.

J is TRBJ2-1 and V is TRBV4-1; the D is unclear. The CDR3 runs 13 residues. V lost 5 bases and J lost 8, with 13 bases in between. CDR1 and CDR2 (germline): MGHRA, YSYEKL. CDR3 in DNA: TGCGCCAGCAGCTCCTTTCGCCGGCATGAGCAGTTCTTC. Encoded protein: CASSSFRRHEQFF.

This clonotype has ten or more counts. The chain links TRBV20-1 to TRBJ1-2; TRBD1 agrees at 9 bases. Germline CDR1 DFQATT, CDR2 SNEGSKA (reference sequence). Trimming removed 0 bases from V and 7 bases from J; junction bases left unmatched: 9. CDR3 length: 15 amino acids. The CDR3 nucleotides read TGCAGTGCTAGAGATCTGGGACAGGGAATTGGTGGCTACACCTTC. Translation: CSARDLGQGIGGYTF.

This chain joins TRBV7-2 and TRBJ2-3; no reliable D call. Germline CDR1 is SGHTA and CDR2 is FQGNSA. The CDR3 is 15 residues long. Trimming stripped 3 bases from V and 1 base from J, with 11 bases between. CDR3 nucleotides: TGTGCCAGCAGCTTTCTTGGTTCCGGCACAGATACGCAGTATTTT. Its protein is CASSFLGSGTDTQYF.

The gene calls are TRBV6-1 and TRBJ2-5; 12 bases agree with TRBD1. CDR1 is MNHNS, CDR2 SASEGT, per germline. This CDR3 has 15 residues. V was pared by 5 bases and J by 6 bases, with 7 bases of the junction left unmatched. The CDR3 spells CASSTAGTGGKTQYF. The CDR3 region has the DNA TGTGCCAGCAGTACCGCCGGGACAGGGGGCAAGACCCAGTACTTC.

This clonotype was seen a handful of times. V gene TRBV7-2 combines with J gene TRBJ1-6; D unresolved. The V end lost 4 bases, the J end lost 4 bases, and 2 bases lay between the germline ends. The CDR3 is 12 residues long. Germline CDR1 SGHTA, CDR2 FQGNSA. In nucleotides, the CDR3 is TGTGCCAGCAGCTCTTATAATTCACCCCTCCACTTT. Its protein product is CASSSYNSPLHF.

Turning to this clonotype: Given the absence of the conserved phenylalanine or tryptophan at the CDR3 end, a read error is likely. The chain employs TRBV18 and TRBJ2-2; 9 bases are a match to TRBD2. Germline trimming cut 2 bases from V and 1 base from J; bases unmatched to any gene: 5. Germline V CDR1 and CDR2: KGHSH, LQKENI. This CDR3 has 17 amino acids. CDR3 sequence: CASSPRSSGMNTGELFS. CDR3 DNA sequence: TGTGCCAGCTCACCAAGGTCTAGCGGGATGAACACCGGGGAGCTGTTTTCT.

V usage is TRBV20-1 and J usage is TRBJ2-5, with 7 bases lining up with TRBD1. V dropped 0 bases and J dropped 11; count of bases not matched to a gene: 18. There are 16 residues in the CDR3. Per germline, CDR1 DFQATT and CDR2 SNEGSKA (reference sequence). The CDR3 sequence: CSARDLGAGGYNEQYF. The CDR3, as DNA: TGCAGTGCTAGAGATCTAGGGGCAGGGGGTTACAATGAGCAGTACTTC.

This sequence joins TRBV28 and TRBJ2-7, with 9 bases aligning to TRBD2. The CDR3 extends over 16 amino acids. CDR1 is MDHEN and CDR2 is SYDVKM in the germline V gene. J gave up 4 bases and V 2 bases, and 9 bases lay outside the gene matches. The CDR3 here is CASSLGGAGGPYEQYF. The CDR3 DNA sequence: TGTGCCAGCAGTTTAGGAGGGGCGGGAGGGCCTTACGAGCAGTACTTC.

The V and J genes are TRBV6-4 and TRBJ2-1; 7 positions agree with TRBD2. The CDR3 extends over 14 amino acids. Trimming took 0 bases from V and 9 from J; bases not matched to a gene: 5. Germline lookup yields CDR1 MRHNA and CDR2 SNTAGT. DNA for the CDR3: TGTGCCAGCAGTGACTCGCTAGCGGTTGGTGAGCAGTTCTTC. Protein: CASSDSLAVGEQFF.

The J gene is TRBJ2-4, the V gene TRBV28; 10 nucleotides match TRBD2. The germline V gene encodes CDR1 MDHEN and CDR2 SYDVKM. This CDR3 has 19 residues. V gave up 6 bases and J gave up 3 bases; unmatched junction bases: 17. The CDR3 sequence: CASSPSASGSFGVKNIQYF. The DNA for the CDR3 is TGTGCCAGCAGCCCTTCGGCTAGCGGGAGCTTTGGGGTCAAAAACATTCAGTACTTC.

For this clonotype: The junction does not match germline at one end; this may be a read error. This chain links TRBV7-7 with TRBJ2-1; D uncertain. CDR1 and CDR2 (germline): SSHAT, FNYEAQ (reference sequence). The CDR3 runs to 13 residues. The CDR3 region has the DNA TGTGCTAGCAGCTTCTCCGCCCTTAATGAGCAGTTCTTC. This translates into CASSFSALNEQFF.